This T cell receptor beta chain was sequenced for a study of blood T cell repertoires in COVID-19 (dated by TCRdb to the early 2020s). Turning to the overall study: Collaborator samples came from the United States, Italy and Spain and covered acute and convalescent phases of COVID-19. Samples were obtained from the ongoing ImmuneRACE study (first 160 participants) and from 950 to 1,500 subjects provided by 6 global collaborators. The prospective study material was composed of cDNA or gDNA derived from T cells, B-cell-depleted T cells, or PBMCs. Where available, HLA class I and class II types were taken from metadata supplied by the sample provider and were not determined by assay-based typing. The repertoires were released in a freely available public database meant as a resource for research on the immune response to SARS-CoV-2. Subjects who had been exposed to COVID-19, were actively infected with it, or had recovered from it provided the deeply sampled blood TCRbeta repertoires that made up the dataset. The sample metadata nearly always contained a de-identified subject ID, COVID-19 status, age in years and sex.

As for this clone: This receptor's antigen is unknown. Base qualities were left out, and no much larger clone turns up one base away.

Broad study findings and their caveats: The amount of clinical and demographic metadata varied by source and participant and was provided uncurated.

Sequences DFQATT (CDR1) and SNEGSKA (CDR2) are obtained from the germline V gene (reference sequence). V is pared back by 3 bases and J by 5 bases, with 12 bases lying between the germline termini. The cysteine opens and the phenylalanine closes a CDR3 of 13 amino acids. Only the CDR3 region is kept as DNA, spanning 39 bases read in frame from base 1. TCRbeta CDR3 regions were amplified from genomic DNA using the immunoSEQ Assay, a bias-controlled multiplex PCR. For the original study's pipeline: Nucleated cell counts per sample were estimated from amplification of reference gene primers within the assay. To quantify the absolute abundance of each unique TCRbeta CDR3 rearrangement, sequence reads were collapsed and filtered. For each sample, productive Simpson clonality was calculated as the square root of Simpson's diversity index across productive rearrangements. In its TCRdb copy, this immuneACCESS table keeps in-frame sequences only and misses some clones. Where compared with another copy, unresolved V genes explain less than half of these, and the others have no known cause. The V and J calls and clone size come from that table; D and trimming were worked out from the DNA. The sample table lists roughly 60,000 clones, around 83% of them with a count of one. The top ten constitute 10% to 13% of the sample.

In Seattle, one collaborating source enrolled patients while the infection was active and tracked those patients longitudinally over the course of disease. The collaborating institutions used their own protocols to collect whole blood in K2EDTA tubes. For TCRbeta analysis, collaborators shipped samples as frozen whole blood, isolated PBMCs, or DNA extracted from either of those sample types. The rearrangement combines TRBV20-1 with TRBJ2-3; the D gene is perhaps TRBD1, from 5 matching bases. Sequenced material: peripheral blood. The TCR originated in a man aged 45-65 years with COVID-19, enrolled during active disease. The CDR3 has the sequence CSASKGAGDTQYF. The DNA is as follows: TGCAGTGCTAGTAAAGGGGCCGGAGATACGCAGTATTTT.